This T cell receptor (beta chain) was captured by sequencing in a study of cytomegalovirus exposure and HLA in healthy donors. Researchers ran the PCR with 60 Vbeta and 13 Jbeta primers. Sequencing was performed with immunoSEQ multiplex PCR; in TCRdb, only in-frame clones are kept and a portion is missing. The sample lists about 98,000 clones, about 70% occurring once. With 0 bases removed from V and 1 base from J, the gap between germline ends came to 10 bases. The germline V gene has CDR1 MNHEY and CDR2 SVGAGI. The CDR3 has 15 residues. This clonotype was obtained from a female donor in good health and CMV-seronegative. The source material was PBMCs. This chain connects TRBV6-5 to TRBJ2-7, with D uncertain. CDR3: CASSYSGVPSYEQYF. The CDR3 DNA is TGTGCCAGCAGTTACTCGGGCGTTCCGTCCTACGAGCAGTACTTC.